This TCR beta chain was captured by sequencing in a study of OX40 agonist ivuxolimab in advanced cancers. Study context: Ivuxolimab, which is an agonistic anti-OX40 (CD134) antibody, was administered to the patients. Notes on the study in general: Dosing at 0.1 to 3.0 mg/kg was accompanied by clonal expansion of CD4+ and CD8+ blood T cells by week 6. The investigators did not determine what antigen specificity the expanded peripheral T cells had.

The trim removed 11 bases at V and 0 bases at J, leaving 10 bases unmatched. The CDR3 spans 16 residues. Germline CDR1 is SGHTA and CDR2 is FQGNSA. The table came from immunoSEQ multiplex PCR; TCRdb's copy has only in-frame clones and leaves some out. Altogether 80,000 or so clones are present, around nine tenths being singletons, with the ten largest covering approximately 2.4%. Notes on this clone: Its antigen is still unknown.

Sampling of blood occurred at baseline, cycle 4 day 1, and cycle 7 day 1. This specimen was CD4+ or CD8+ T cells sorted from blood, taken in a trial of the OX40 agonist ivuxolimab. This chain links TRBV7-2 with TRBJ2-1; TRBD2 agrees at 10 bases. This TCR came from an adult with an advanced solid tumor such as melanoma, head and neck, liver or kidney cancer. The CDR3 bases are TGTGCCTGCGACGGGACTAGCGTCCTCTCCTACAATGAGCAGTTCTTC. Residues: CACDGTSVLSYNEQFF. Complete variable domain (other parts from reference TRBV7-2 and TRBJ2-1): GAGVSQSPSNKVTEKGKDVELRCDPISGHTALYWYRQSLGQGLEFLIYFQGNSAPDKSGLPSDRFSAERTGGSVSTLTIQRTQQEDSAVYLCACDGTSVLSYNEQFFGPGTRLTVL.